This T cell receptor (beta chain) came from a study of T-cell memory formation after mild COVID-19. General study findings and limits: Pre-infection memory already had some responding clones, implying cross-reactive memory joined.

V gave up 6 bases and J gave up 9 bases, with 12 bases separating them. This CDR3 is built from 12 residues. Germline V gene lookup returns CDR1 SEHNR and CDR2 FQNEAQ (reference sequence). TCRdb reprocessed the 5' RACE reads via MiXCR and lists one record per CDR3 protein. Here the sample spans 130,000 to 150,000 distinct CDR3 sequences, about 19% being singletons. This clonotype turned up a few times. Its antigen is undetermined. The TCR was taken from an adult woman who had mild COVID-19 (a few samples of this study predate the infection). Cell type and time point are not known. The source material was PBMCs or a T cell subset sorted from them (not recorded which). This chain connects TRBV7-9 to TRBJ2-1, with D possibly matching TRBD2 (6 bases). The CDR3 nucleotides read TGTGCCAGCAGGCGGGACTTGGGTGAGCAGTTCTTC. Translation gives CASRRDLGEQFF.